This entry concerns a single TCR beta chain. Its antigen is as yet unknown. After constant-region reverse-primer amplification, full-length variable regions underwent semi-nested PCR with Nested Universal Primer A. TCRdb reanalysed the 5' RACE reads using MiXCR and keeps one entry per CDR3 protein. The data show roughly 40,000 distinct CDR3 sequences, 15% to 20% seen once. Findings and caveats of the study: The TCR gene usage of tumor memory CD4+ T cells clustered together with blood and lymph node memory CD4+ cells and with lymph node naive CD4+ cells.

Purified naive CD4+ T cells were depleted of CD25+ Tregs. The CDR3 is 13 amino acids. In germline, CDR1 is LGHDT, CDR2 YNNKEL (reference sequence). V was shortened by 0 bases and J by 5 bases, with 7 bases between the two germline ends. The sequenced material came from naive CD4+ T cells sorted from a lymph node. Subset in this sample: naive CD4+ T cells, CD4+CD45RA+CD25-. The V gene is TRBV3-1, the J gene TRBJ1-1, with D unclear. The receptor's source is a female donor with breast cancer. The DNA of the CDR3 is TGTGCCAGCAGCCAAGATTTGGAGACTGAAGCTTTCTTT. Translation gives CASSQDLETEAFF.